This T cell receptor (beta chain) was captured in a study of post-analysis software for immune sequencing data (dated by TCRdb to between 2015 and 2016). Concerning the study at large: Relapsing-remitting, secondary progressive and progressive-relapsing multiple sclerosis were recorded as disease courses, and subtype annotation was lacking for some patients. A subset of samples was prepared in parallel using single-end sample barcoding, then pooled and co-amplified after Illumina adapter ligation. The patient repertoires were set against about 12 previously published healthy control repertoires from donors whose ages ranged from about 6 to 26 years. Study-wide conclusions, independent of this receptor: Strong co-clustering of samples prepared in the same batch was shown by direct clustering with F measure, prompting a batch-effect correction. Significantly lower normalized Chao1 diversity was found in multiple sclerosis patients than in controls, suggesting substantial peripheral T-cell clonal expansion. Four to six TRBV segments, including TRBV5-6, TRBV5-1 and TRBV20-1, were significantly more frequent in patients than controls. The multiple sclerosis patient group was slightly younger than the control group.

The method was PCR. Sequencing used an Illumina HiSeq 2500. Unique molecular identifiers were incorporated into TCR beta cDNA libraries to reduce PCR and sequencing biases. Every 1 to 10 million input T cells yielded roughly 0.5 million cDNA molecules, meaning each molecule approximated one T cell. The same protocol used for the earlier healthy control dataset was applied to prepare and sequence the patient libraries. Within a given batch, samples were prepared together, multiplexed and sequenced on the same HiSeq lane. The paper's processing steps were these. Raw barcoded reads were processed with MIGEC, and single-read molecular identifier groups were discarded before consensus assembly and CDR3 extraction. Clonotype tables were post-analysed with VDJtools, and diversity was normalized by down-sampling all datasets to the smallest sample size. In repertoire overlap clustering, CDR3 amino acid sequences, but not nucleotide sequences, were matched to correct batch-related cross-sample contamination. Using fastp at Q25 and MiXCR, TCRdb reprocessed the public reads and kept productive beta chains. Identical CDR3 proteins give one entry, which carries the most common genes and DNA. It is TCRdb's table, rather than the study itself, that gives the V and J calls and clone size. In all, the sample holds hundreds of thousands of distinct CDR3 sequences, and approximately 46% of those were seen once. The leading ten clones occupy 12% of the sample.

To demonstrate the VDJtools post-analysis software, the study profiled TCR beta repertoires from the peripheral blood of about 13 young patients with multiple sclerosis. The multiple sclerosis patients were children and adolescents between roughly 6 and 17 years of age. The table lists this clonotype with a few counts. This receptor's antigen is unknown. One base away there is no much larger clone; base qualities are not given. CDR1 MDHEN and CDR2 SYDVKM are derived from the germline V gene. The CDR3 goes from the cysteine to the phenylalanine over 13 residues. The entry retains the CDR3 DNA only, 39 bases that are in frame from base 1. Deletion took 6 bases off V and 4 bases off J, with a span of 10 bases between the germline ends.

The chain couples TRBV28 to TRBJ2-1; the D gene is perhaps TRBD1, from 5 matching bases. This receptor was identified in a girl under 18 with multiple sclerosis. The sequenced sample consisted of blood. CDR3 loop: CASRSRVYNEQFF. Here is the DNA: TGTGCCAGCAGGAGCAGGGTGTACAATGAGCAGTTCTTC.